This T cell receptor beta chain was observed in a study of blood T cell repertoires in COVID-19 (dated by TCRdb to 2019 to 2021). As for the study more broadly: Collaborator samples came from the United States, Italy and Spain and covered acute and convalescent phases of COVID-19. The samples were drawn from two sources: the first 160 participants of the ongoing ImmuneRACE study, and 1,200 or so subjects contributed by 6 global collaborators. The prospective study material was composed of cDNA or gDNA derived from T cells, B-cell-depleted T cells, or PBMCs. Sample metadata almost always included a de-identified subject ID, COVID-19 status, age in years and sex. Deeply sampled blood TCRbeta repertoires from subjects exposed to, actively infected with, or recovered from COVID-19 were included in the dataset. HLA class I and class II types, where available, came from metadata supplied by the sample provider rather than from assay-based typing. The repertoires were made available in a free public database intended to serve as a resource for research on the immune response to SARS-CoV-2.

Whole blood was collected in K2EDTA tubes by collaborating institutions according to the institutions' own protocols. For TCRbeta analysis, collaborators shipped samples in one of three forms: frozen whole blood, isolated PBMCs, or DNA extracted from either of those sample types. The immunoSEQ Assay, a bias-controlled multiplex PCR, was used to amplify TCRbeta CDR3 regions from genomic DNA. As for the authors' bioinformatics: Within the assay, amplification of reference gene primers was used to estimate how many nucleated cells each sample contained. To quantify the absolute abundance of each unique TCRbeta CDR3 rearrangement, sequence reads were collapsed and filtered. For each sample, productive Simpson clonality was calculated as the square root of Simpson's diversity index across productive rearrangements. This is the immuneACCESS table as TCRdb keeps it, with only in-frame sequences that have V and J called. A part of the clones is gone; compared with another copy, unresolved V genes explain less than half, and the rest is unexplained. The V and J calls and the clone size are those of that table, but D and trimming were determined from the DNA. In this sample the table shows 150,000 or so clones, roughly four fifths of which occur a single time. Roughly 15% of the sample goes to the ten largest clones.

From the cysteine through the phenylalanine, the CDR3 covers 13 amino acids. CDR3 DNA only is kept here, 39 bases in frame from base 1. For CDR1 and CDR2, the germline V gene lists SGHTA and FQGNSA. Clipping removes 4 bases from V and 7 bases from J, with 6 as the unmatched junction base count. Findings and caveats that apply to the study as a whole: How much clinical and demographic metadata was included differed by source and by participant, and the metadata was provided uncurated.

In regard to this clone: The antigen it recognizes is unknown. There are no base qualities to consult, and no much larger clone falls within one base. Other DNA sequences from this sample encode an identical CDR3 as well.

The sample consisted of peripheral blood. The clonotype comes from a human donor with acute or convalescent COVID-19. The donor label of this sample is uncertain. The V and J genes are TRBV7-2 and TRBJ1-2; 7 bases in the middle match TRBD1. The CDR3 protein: CASSSRGLGGYTF. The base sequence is TGTGCCAGCAGCTCGAGGGGGCTCGGTGGCTACACCTTC.